This T cell receptor (beta chain) was retrieved from a study of blood T cell repertoires in COVID-19. Overall study: T cells, B-cell-depleted T cells, or PBMCs provided the cDNA or gDNA that served as material.

Ages ranged from about 18 to 89 years, with residence in about two dozen US areas. Participant-given clinical history determined each cohort assignment. This table comes from immunoSEQ multiplex PCR, and its TCRdb copy is limited to in-frame clones, with some not included. The sample records 230,000 or so clones, about 85% being singletons. V was cut by 5 bases and J by 0 bases, with 16 bases left in between. Germline values: CDR1 MDHEN, CDR2 SYDVKM. This CDR3 comprises 16 residues. The receptor was isolated from a woman in her 50s who had been exposed to COVID-19. The chain has TRBV28 and TRBJ1-2; D might be TRBD1 (5 bases). Input material: PBMCs or T cells enriched from blood (not recorded which). The CDR3 coding sequence is TGTGCCAGCAGTCCCCCCCCTAGACAGTCTAACTATGGCTACACCTTC. This translates into CASSPPPRQSNYGYTF.